Sequencing of this T cell receptor (beta chain) was carried out in a study of T cell repertoires in cytomegalovirus infection. About the study: TCR beta signatures that were public indicated CMV infection and matching HLA type. General study points: Dominating the ex vivo response were TCR beta clonotypes that were CMV-specific and HLA-C-restricted. Adding up the frequency of public TCR beta families identified people who carried CMV plus the relevant HLA.

V lost 1 base and J 1 base, leaving 22 bases between the germline ends. CDR3 length: 19 residues. CDR1 is SGHNT and CDR2 is YYREEE in the germline V gene (reference sequence). This clonotype was detected only a few times. Its specificity is not known. MiXCR, run by TCRdb on the reads, gives a single entry per CDR3 protein. The data show roughly 150,000 distinct CDR3 sequences, about a quarter seen once. J is TRBJ2-3 and V is TRBV5-4, with a possible D match to TRBD1 (6 bases). Material: PBMCs. This TCR was recovered from a human donor in good health (CMV status not recorded). Some clones in this sample may be carry-over from other donors' samples. The CDR3 region is CASSLLGQGIRVGTDTQYF. CDR3 nucleotide sequence: TGTGCCAGCAGCTTGTTAGGCCAGGGGATACGTGTTGGCACAGATACGCAGTATTTT.